This entry lists 18 T cell receptor beta chains sequenced from one sample in a study of human T cells and chemical hapten exposure. A single record per CDR3 protein comes from TCRdb applying MiXCR to the RACE reads. The table shows 95,000 to 150,000 distinct CDR3 sequences, with approximately 11% occurring only once. The time point: patch test 3, about 24 weeks after DPC sensitization. Treatment specified: therapeutic diphenylcyclopropenone sensitization with weekly scalp DPC. Sequencing was performed on whole blood, taken in connection with sensitization to the hapten diphenylcyclopropenone (DPC). The source of these receptors is a woman between 45 and 60 years old with alopecia areata. Some clones in this sample may be carry-over from other donors' samples.

A remark on this clonotype: A much larger clone lies a single base off, so this may be a read error. The J gene is TRBJ2-3, the V gene TRBV18; 14 positions agree with TRBD2. V dropped 3 bases and J dropped 6; count of bases not matched to a gene: 8. This CDR3 comprises 17 residues. The germline V gene has CDR1 KGHSH and CDR2 LQKENI. The CDR3: CASSPGLAGVSHDTQYF. For the CDR3, the DNA is TGTGCCAGCTCACCGGGACTAGCGGGAGTAAGTCACGATACGCAGTATTTT. The variable domain in full, completed from reference TRBV18 and TRBJ2-3, reads NAGVMQNPRHLVRRRGQEARLRCSPMKGHSHVYWYRQLPEEGLKFMVYLQKENIIDESGMPKERFSAEFPKEGPSILRIQQVVRGDSAAYFCASSPGLAGVSHDTQYFGPGTRLTVL.

The table lists this clonotype with a few counts. This sequence joins TRBV27 and TRBJ2-7; maybe TRBD1 (7 bases). Germline V gene sequence: CDR1 MNHEY, CDR2 SMNVEV (reference sequence). V shed 5 bases and J shed 3 bases, with 20 bases lying between them. This CDR3 comprises 16 residues. The CDR3 DNA follows: TGTGCCAGCAGTAGTCCCGGAACAGGGGACTTCTACGAGCAGTACTTC. This translates into CASSSPGTGDFYEQYF.

This clonotype was seen at least ten times. The chain combines TRBV12-3 or TRBV12-4 with TRBJ2-5; possible D gene TRBD2, 7 bases. Deletions cut 1 base from V and 4 bases from J, with 13 bases between. The CDR3 consists of 15 residues. The DNA of the CDR3 is TGTGCCAGCAGTTTAGAGGGGGGGGGTGGAGAGACCCAGTACTTC. This translates into CASSLEGGGGETQYF.

A few counts support this clonotype. The V call is TRBV11-2, the J call TRBJ2-7, with D perhaps matching TRBD2 (5 bases). The V end lost 5 bases, the J end lost 3 bases, and 11 bases lay between the germline ends. CDR3 length equals 13 residues. Germline assignment: CDR1 SGHAT and CDR2 FQNNGV. CDR3 DNA: TGTGCCAGCAGCCCGGGGTCCCACTACGAGCAGTACTTC. This encodes CASSPGSHYEQYF. The full variable domain, with the rest looked up from reference TRBV11-2 and TRBJ2-7, is EAGVAQSPRYKIIEKRQSVAFWCNPISGHATLYWYQQILGQGPKLLIQFQNNGVVDDSQLPKDRFSAERLKGVDSTLKIQPAKLEDSAVYLCASSPGSHYEQYFGPGTRLTVT.

This clonotype was seen a handful of times. The genes are TRBV6-5 and TRBJ1-1, with D possibly being TRBD1 (5 bases). Germline-derived CDR1 and CDR2 are MNHEY and SVGAGI. V lost 2 bases to trimming and J lost 3 bases, with 13 bases between them. The length of the CDR3 is 15 residues. Written as DNA, the CDR3 is TGTGCCAGCAGTTACGAGGCAGGGAGGGACACTGAAGCTTTCTTT. Translating it yields CASSYEAGRDTEAFF.

The V and J genes are TRBV7-9 and TRBJ2-1, with 10 bases fitting TRBD1. V dropped 7 bases and J dropped 5; count of bases not matched to a gene: 5. CDR3 length: 14 amino acids. Germline assignment: CDR1 SEHNR and CDR2 FQNEAQ (reference sequence). Written as DNA, the CDR3 is TGTGCCAGCATCCGGACAGGGGGGCACAATGAGCAGTTCTTC. This translates into CASIRTGGHNEQFF. Looking up the rest from reference TRBV7-9 and TRBJ2-1 gives the full variable domain: DTGVSQNPRHKITKRGQNVTFRCDPISEHNRLYWYRQTLGQGPEFLTYFQNEAQLEKSRLLSDRFSAERPKGSFSTLEIQRTEQGDSAMYLCASIRTGGHNEQFFGPGTRLTVL.

In this sample, this clonotype turned up a few times. This chain uses TRBV2 with TRBJ1-1; D not certain. V dropped 7 bases and J dropped 4 bases, with 4 bases sitting between them. Per germline, CDR1 SNHLY and CDR2 FYNNEI. The CDR3 totals 10 residues. The chain's CDR3 is CASMGTEAFF. CDR3 bases: TGTGCCAGCATGGGCACTGAAGCTTTCTTT.

This clonotype was counted at least ten times. The CDR3 here is CSVESERNQPQHF. CDR3 coding DNA: TGCAGCGTTGAGTCGGAAAGAAACCAGCCCCAGCATTTT. The chain uses TRBV29-1 and TRBJ1-5, with D uncertain. Germline CDR1 is SQVTM and CDR2 is ANQGSEA. V was cut by 3 bases and J by 7 bases, with 13 bases left in between. This CDR3 has 13 residues.

In its sample, this clonotype was seen a few times. J is TRBJ2-6 and V is TRBV27; TRBD1 agrees at 9 bases. J gave up 17 bases and V 10 bases, and 21 bases lay outside the gene matches. The CDR3 has 15 amino acids. Germline assignment: CDR1 MNHEY and CDR2 SMNVEV (reference sequence). The CDR3, as DNA: TGTGCCACTGGACAGGGGTCCTCTGGGGCCAACCCGATGACTTTC. Translated: CATGQGSSGANPMTF.

This clonotype came up a few times. The chain joins TRBV12-3 or TRBV12-4 to TRBJ2-7, with 7 bases fitting TRBD1. CDR3 length: 13 residues. V shed 7 bases and J 3 bases; nucleotides not matched to a gene: 6. CDR3 residues: CASTGDSVYEQYF. The DNA of the CDR3 is TGTGCCAGCACCGGGGACAGCGTCTACGAGCAGTACTTC.

This clonotype came up many times. The V gene is TRBV7-6, the J gene TRBJ1-3; D may be TRBD1 (5 bases). CDR1 SGHVS and CDR2 FNYEAQ come from the germline V gene. The CDR3 is made up of 14 amino acids. V was shortened by 4 bases and J by 2 bases, with 9 bases between the two germline ends. The CDR3 DNA reads TGTGCCAGCAGCTCCCAAGGGGCTGGAAACACCATATATTTT. Its translation: CASSSQGAGNTIYF.

The chain has TRBV20-1 and TRBJ2-7; D might be TRBD1 or TRBD2, each matching 6 bases. The length of the CDR3 is 14 residues. CDR1 and CDR2 (germline): DFQATT, SNEGSKA (reference sequence). The V gene lost 6 bases and the J gene lost 5 bases, with 20 bases spanning the gap. CDR3 loop: CSAVLLRGHNEQYF. As DNA, the CDR3 is TGCAGTGCCGTCCTCCTACGGGGGCACAACGAGCAGTACTTC.

J is TRBJ2-3 and V is TRBV24-1; D not certain. The germline V gene has CDR1 KGHDR and CDR2 SFDVKD. The germline V and J ends were trimmed by 1 base and 2 bases, with 3 bases remaining between them. The CDR3 has 13 amino acids. The CDR3 reads CATSDLHTDTQYF. The CDR3 DNA follows: TGTGCCACCAGTGATTTACACACAGATACGCAGTATTTT.

This chain joins TRBV9 and TRBJ2-1, with unresolved D. Germline V gives CDR1 SGDLS, CDR2 YYNGEE. The CDR3 covers 15 residues. Between the trimmed V and J ends, which lost 4 bases and 8 bases, there was a span of 19 bases. This CDR3 reads CASSLRWAHEDEQFF. CDR3 coding DNA: TGTGCCAGCAGCCTCCGCTGGGCCCATGAGGATGAGCAGTTCTTC. The full variable domain, its missing parts supplied by reference TRBV9 and TRBJ2-1, is DSGVTQTPKHLITATGQRVTLRCSPRSGDLSVYWYQQSLDQGLQFLIQYYNGEERAKGNILERFSAQQFPDLHSELNLSSLELGDSALYFCASSLRWAHEDEQFFGPGTRLTVL.

This clonotype came up a few times. The chain employs TRBV30 and TRBJ1-5, with 7 bases aligning to TRBD1. The CDR3 totals 13 residues. After removal of 3 bases from V and 5 bases from J, the junction contained 4 bases not matched to a gene. Germline V gene lookup returns CDR1 GTSNPN and CDR2 SVGIG (reference sequence). The CDR3, as DNA: TGTGCCTGGAGCGAGGGGGCCGATCAGCCCCAGCATTTT. This gives the protein CAWSEGADQPQHF.

The rearrangement uses TRBV27 and TRBJ2-2; D is perhaps TRBD1 (5 bases). Germline CDR1 MNHEY, CDR2 SMNVEV (reference sequence). V lost 1 base and J lost 4, with 19 bases in between. The CDR3 sequence is 18 residues long. The CDR3 nucleotides are TGTGCCAGCAGTTTATATTCGCGGCAGGGCGGTAGCACCGGGGAGCTGTTTTTT. This translates into CASSLYSRQGGSTGELFF.

This clonotype appeared a few times. This chain joins TRBV19 and TRBJ2-1; 11 nucleotides line up with TRBD2. This CDR3 has 15 residues. J was trimmed by 6 bases and V by 5 bases; bases with no gene match: 6. In germline, CDR1 is LNHDA, CDR2 SQIVND (reference sequence). CDR3 nucleotides: TGTGCCAGTAGTTTAGCGGGAGGGCCACTCAATGAGCAGTTCTTC. Translation gives CASSLAGGPLNEQFF.

This clonotype showed up just a few times. The chain joins TRBV2 to TRBJ2-7; tentative D call: TRBD2 (6 bases). V dropped 7 bases and J dropped 0 bases, with 19 bases sitting between them. Germline V lookup: CDR1 SNHLY, CDR2 FYNNEI. The CDR3 has 16 amino acids. CDR3 amino acids: CASTFGLPPLSYEQYF. The CDR3, as DNA: TGTGCCAGCACCTTCGGACTACCTCCCCTCTCCTACGAGCAGTACTTC.